This TCR beta chain was documented in a study of OX40 agonist ivuxolimab in advanced cancers. V shed 6 bases, J shed 9 bases, and the junction held 4 bases outside the gene matches. From germline, CDR1 is PRHDT and CDR2 FYEKMQ (reference sequence). The CDR3 is 13 amino acids. Using immunoSEQ multiplex PCR, the repertoire was profiled, and TCRdb retains in-frame clones only, with some absent. The sample records tens of thousands of clones, 90% to 95% being singletons. Sample: CD4+ or CD8+ T cells sorted from blood, taken in a trial of the OX40 agonist ivuxolimab. The chain employs TRBV13 and TRBJ2-1; 11 bases agree with TRBD2. This TCR was recovered from an adult with an advanced solid tumor such as melanoma, head and neck, liver or kidney cancer. CDR3 protein: CASRLAGDIEQFF. CDR3 coding DNA: TGTGCCAGCAGACTAGCGGGAGATATTGAGCAGTTCTTC. Drawing the rest from reference TRBV13 and TRBJ2-1, the complete variable domain is AAGVIQSPRHLIKEKRETATLKCYPIPRHDTVYWYQQGPGQDPQFLISFYEKMQSDKGSIPDRFSAQQFSDYHSELNMSSLELGDSALYFCASRLAGDIEQFFGPGTRLTVL.